These 11 T cell receptor beta chains came from one sample sequenced in a study of cytomegalovirus exposure and HLA in healthy donors. Researchers ran the PCR with 60 Vbeta and 13 Jbeta primers. Assay used: immunoSEQ multiplex PCR; TCRdb lists only in-frame clones, some missing. Here the sample spans about 120,000 clones, about 10% being singletons. The material sequenced was PBMCs. These receptors were taken from a man in his thirties or forties in good health and CMV-seronegative.

The chain couples TRBV7-9 to TRBJ2-7; TRBD2 matches 8 bases. CDR1 SEHNR and CDR2 FQNEAQ come from the germline V gene (reference sequence). The V segment lost 6 bases and the J segment 0 bases; nucleotides outside the gene matches: 7. This CDR3 region has 15 residues. This CDR3 reads CASSDSGRASYEQYF. The CDR3 DNA follows: TGTGCCAGCAGTGACAGCGGGAGAGCCTCCTACGAGCAGTACTTC.

This clone has only a few counts. This rearrangement joins TRBV2 to TRBJ1-2, with D possibly being TRBD1 (6 bases). CDR1 SNHLY and CDR2 FYNNEI come from the germline V gene. This CDR3 has 12 residues. V lost 7 bases to trimming and J lost 8 bases, with 14 bases between them. The CDR3 is CASTRGGGGYTF. CDR3 nucleotide sequence: TGTGCCAGCACGAGGGGGGGTGGAGGCTACACCTTC.

This clone occurred a few times. CDR3 nucleotides: TGCGCCAGCGGCGACACCTACGAGCAGTACTTC. Its translation: CASGDTYEQYF. The rearrangement links TRBV5-1 to TRBJ2-7, with no clear D. V lost 7 bases and J lost 2, with 7 bases in between. This CDR3 is built from 11 residues. The germline V gene encodes CDR1 SGHRS and CDR2 YFSETQ.

About this clone itself: Given the absence of the conserved phenylalanine or tryptophan at the CDR3 end, a read error is likely. V is TRBV6-5 and J is TRBJ1-1; the D gene is possibly TRBD1 (5 bases). CDR3 length: 13 residues. Germline CDR1 reads MNHEY; CDR2 reads SVGAGI. The V end was cut by 5 bases, the J end by 3 bases, with 10 bases between. CDR3 region: CASSPVGDTEAFL. The CDR3 nucleotides read TGTGCCAGCAGTCCCGTGGGGGACACTGAAGCTTTCTTG.

This clone has just a few counts. Mismatch with germline at one junction end may stem from a read error. V is TRBV2 and J is TRBJ1-1; 9 nucleotides align to TRBD1. The germline gives CDR1 SNHLY, CDR2 FYNNEI. The CDR3 consists of 14 residues. The CDR3: CASREDRGYTEAFF. In nucleotides, the CDR3 is TGTGCAAGCAGGGAGGACAGGGGTTACACTGAAGCTTTCTTT.

The chain carries TRBV6-1 and TRBJ2-2, with no clear D. V was clipped by 8 bases and J by 0 bases, with 4 bases between them. Germline CDR1 MNHNS, CDR2 SASEGT. The CDR3 covers 12 residues. CDR3 region: CASRANTGELFF. The DNA of the CDR3 is TGTGCCAGCCGGGCGAACACCGGGGAGCTGTTTTTT.

This clone was counted between two and nine times. The chain recombines TRBV9 with TRBJ2-7; a weak D match, TRBD2 (6 bases). This CDR3 is 15 amino acids long. Trimming removed 4 bases from V and 3 bases from J, with 17 bases in between. Germline lookup yields CDR1 SGDLS and CDR2 YYNGEE. The CDR3 DNA follows: TGTGCCAGCAGCCCCTTGGCGGGGACTTACTACGAGCAGTACTTC. It codes for CASSPLAGTYYEQYF. Full variable domain (rest looked up from reference TRBV9 and TRBJ2-7): DSGVTQTPKHLITATGQRVTLRCSPRSGDLSVYWYQQSLDQGLQFLIQYYNGEERAKGNILERFSAQQFPDLHSELNLSSLELGDSALYFCASSPLAGTYYEQYFGPGTRLTVT.

This clone occurred a few times. The conserved final phenylalanine or tryptophan is absent from the CDR3, which likely points to a read error. The chain is built from TRBV9 and TRBJ1-2; 7 bases agree with TRBD1. J was trimmed by 0 bases and V by 2 bases; bases with no gene match: 1. This CDR3 region has 14 residues. The germline CDR1 and CDR2 sequences are SGDLS and YYNGEE. As DNA, the CDR3 is TGTGCCAGCAGCGTCGGGACAGCTAACTATGGCTACACCGTC. Translation gives CASSVGTANYGYTV.

The J gene is TRBJ2-7, the V gene TRBV28; 8 bases line up with TRBD1. CDR1 and CDR2 from the germline V gene are MDHEN and SYDVKM. This CDR3 spans 11 amino acids. J gave up 4 bases and V 10 bases, and 3 bases lay outside the gene matches. The CDR3 reads CAITGGYEQYF. Here the CDR3 DNA reads TGTGCCATAACAGGGGGGTACGAGCAGTACTTC.

The chain has TRBV7-3 and TRBJ2-2; 10 nucleotides match TRBD2. J was trimmed by 6 bases and V by 5 bases; bases with no gene match: 6. The V gene's germline CDR1 is SGHTA and CDR2 FQGTGA. The CDR3 is 15 residues long. Written as DNA, the CDR3 is TGTGCCAGCAGCCCCTCGAGCGGGAGGGCCGGGGAGCTGTTTTTT. It encodes CASSPSSGRAGELFF.

This clone was counted only a few times. This chain connects TRBV29-1 to TRBJ2-2, with 11 positions matching TRBD1. The CDR3 spans 14 residues. Germline V CDR1 and CDR2: SQVTM, ANQGSEA. Unmatched junction bases numbered 8, after V lost 7 bases and J lost 7 bases. CDR3 coding DNA: TGCAGCGGCGGGACAGGGGGATCCGGCGGGGAGCTGTTTTTT. It codes for CSGGTGGSGGELFF.